This section outlines one TCR beta chain sequence together with its context. The data were taken from a study of cytomegalovirus exposure and HLA in healthy donors. In the PCR, 60 Vbeta and 13 Jbeta primers were used. Profiling relied on immunoSEQ multiplex PCR, and the TCRdb table lists in-frame clones only, not all of them. The sample lists 150,000 to 200,000 clones; 84% were seen once. V was trimmed by 3 bases and J by 8 bases, leaving 16 bases between them. Per the germline V gene, CDR1 is MDHEN and CDR2 is SYDVKM. The CDR3 covers 14 residues. The sequenced material came from PBMCs. This chain uses TRBV28 with TRBJ1-2, with a tentative D call TRBD1 (6 bases). The TCR was taken from a man aged 18 to 30 in good health and CMV-seronegative. In DNA, the CDR3 is TGTGCCAGCAGTTTCGCCACAGGGAATAGGGGCTACACCTTC. Translation: CASSFATGNRGYTF.